The 9 T cell receptor beta chains presented below share a single source sample, sequenced in a study of shared clonotypes between healthy human individuals. Method: immunoSEQ multiplex PCR; TCRdb's copy keeps in-frame clones and lacks some. Seen here are around 2,000,000 clones, about 95% observed once, and the top ten hold more than 0.9%. It was CD45RO-negative cells, positively selected for CCR7, that made up naive CD8 cells, with terminally differentiated effector memory CD45RA+ cells excluded. Sequences were obtained from naive CD8+ T cells sorted from blood. These receptors came from a young man in good health.

This clone was counted once. This sequence joins TRBV27 and TRBJ2-7; D is unclear. CDR3 length: 13 residues. V lost 4 bases and J lost 6, with 13 bases in between. CDR1 MNHEY and CDR2 SMNVEV come from the germline V gene (reference sequence). The CDR3 DNA is TGTGCCAGCAGTTACGGGTTCTCGGCCGAGCAGTACTTC. It encodes CASSYGFSAEQYF.

The genes are TRBV15 and TRBJ2-3; maybe TRBD2 (6 bases). Germline V CDR1 and CDR2: LNHNV, YYDKDF (reference sequence). The V end was cut by 6 bases, the J end by 0 bases, with 16 bases between. The CDR3 is made up of 16 amino acids. Here the CDR3 reads CATSSPGGTSTDTQYF. The DNA of the CDR3 is TGTGCCACCAGTTCGCCCGGGGGTACAAGCACAGATACGCAGTATTTT.

The chain recombines TRBV4-1 with TRBJ2-7, with D unclear. The CDR3 spans 16 residues. Germline V gene data show CDR1 as MGHRA and CDR2 as YSYEKL. The V gene lost 1 base and the J gene lost 2 bases, with 15 bases spanning the gap. CDR3 bases: TGCGCCAGCAGCCAAGGGTGGCCAGCCGGCCCCTACGAGCAGTACTTC. Its protein product is CASSQGWPAGPYEQYF.

Points on this clone: The same CDR3 also results from other DNA sequences found in this sample. The chain carries TRBV5-4 and TRBJ1-1, with unresolved D. V was pared by 4 bases and J by 0 bases, with 10 bases between. Germline loops: CDR1 SGHNT, CDR2 YYREEE (reference sequence). The CDR3 loop spans 14 amino acids. CDR3 sequence: CASSPTDLNTEAFF. The CDR3 DNA reads as TGTGCCAGCAGCCCGACCGATTTGAACACTGAAGCTTTCTTT.

CDR3 loop: CASSEGTSPSSYEQYF. The CDR3 DNA is TGTGCCAGCAGTGAGGGGACTAGCCCTAGCTCCTACGAGCAGTACTTC. The chain uses TRBV6-1 and TRBJ2-7; 9 bases are shared with TRBD2. V lost 3 bases, J lost 0 bases, and 6 bases stayed unmatched. This CDR3 contains 16 residues. The V gene's germline CDR1 is MNHNS and CDR2 SASEGT.

As for this clone: Different DNA sequences within this sample yield the same CDR3. The chain employs TRBV11-2 and TRBJ1-5; 9 bases map to TRBD1. J was trimmed by 0 bases and V by 3 bases; bases with no gene match: 0. CDR1 is SGHAT and CDR2 is FQNNGV in the germline V gene. CDR3 length: 15 residues. This CDR3 is CASSLGQGSNQPQHF. CDR3 nucleotides: TGTGCCAGCAGCTTGGGACAGGGTAGCAATCAGCCCCAGCATTTT.

The V and J genes are TRBV10-3 and TRBJ2-3; 8 bases align to TRBD2. In germline, CDR1 is ENHRY, CDR2 SYGVKD. The CDR3 sequence is 15 residues long. The trim removed 6 bases at V and 2 bases at J, leaving 7 bases unmatched. CDR3 loop: CAIRGTRGTTDTQYF. The CDR3 DNA follows: TGTGCCATCAGGGGGACTAGGGGGACCACAGATACGCAGTATTTT.

V and J are TRBV28 and TRBJ2-3, with 8 bases that match TRBD1. J was trimmed by 4 bases and V by 2 bases; bases with no gene match: 2. The CDR3 is made up of 14 amino acids. CDR1 MDHEN and CDR2 SYDVKM come from the germline V gene. CDR3 region: CASSLTGGPDTQYF. The DNA of the CDR3 is TGTGCCAGCAGTTTAACAGGGGGGCCAGATACGCAGTATTTT.

The chain recombines TRBV11-2 with TRBJ1-2; D possibly corresponds to TRBD1 (5 bases). V was clipped by 1 base and J by 4 bases, with 13 bases between them. Germline V gene data show CDR1 as SGHAT and CDR2 as FQNNGV. The CDR3 spans 15 residues. The CDR3: CASSLGFDSSYGYTF. The CDR3, as DNA: TGTGCCAGCAGCTTAGGATTCGACAGTTCCTATGGCTACACCTTC.